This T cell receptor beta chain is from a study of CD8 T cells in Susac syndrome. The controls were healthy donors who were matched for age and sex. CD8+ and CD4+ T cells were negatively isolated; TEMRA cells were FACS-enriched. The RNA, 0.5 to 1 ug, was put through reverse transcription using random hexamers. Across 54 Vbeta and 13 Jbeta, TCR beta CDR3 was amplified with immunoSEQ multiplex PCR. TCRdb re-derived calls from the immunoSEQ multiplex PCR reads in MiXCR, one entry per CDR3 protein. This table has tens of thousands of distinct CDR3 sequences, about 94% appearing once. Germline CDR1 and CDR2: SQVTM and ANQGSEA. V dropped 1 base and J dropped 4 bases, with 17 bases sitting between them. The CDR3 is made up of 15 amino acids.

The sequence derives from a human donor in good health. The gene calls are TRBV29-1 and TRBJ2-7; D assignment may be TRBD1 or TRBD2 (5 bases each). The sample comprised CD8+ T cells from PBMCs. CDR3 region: CSVEGNLGDTYEQYF. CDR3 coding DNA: TGCAGCGTTGAAGGGAATCTGGGGGATACATACGAGCAGTACTTC.